The T cell receptor (beta chain) under discussion was sequenced for a study of T-cell reconstitution after alpha-beta-depleted transplantation in children. Unique molecular identifiers were incorporated into the prepared TCRbeta library. In TCRdb, the PCR reads were re-called with MiXCR into one record per CDR3 protein. The sample lists about 900,000 distinct CDR3 sequences, under 30% seen once, with 28% in the top ten. This clonotype was seen only a few times. The sample was PBMCs, mostly from graft donor cells, taken 360 days after TCRalphabeta/CD19-depleted stem cell transplant. The TCR was taken from a boy under two years old who had a stem cell transplant for SCID, so the T cells may come from the graft donor.

CDR3 amino acids: CATSRVSAVADTQYF. The CDR3 DNA is TGTGCCACCAGCAGAGTTTCCGCGGTGGCGGATACGCAGTATTTT. This chain connects TRBV15 to TRBJ2-3; D is unclear. V was trimmed by 1 base and J by 6 bases, leaving 14 bases between them. CDR3 length: 15 amino acids. Germline lookup yields CDR1 LNHNV and CDR2 YYDKDF (reference sequence). Combining the CDR3 with reference TRBV15 and TRBJ2-3 gives the whole variable domain DAMVIQNPRYQVTQFGKPVTLSCSQTLNHNVMYWYQQKSSQAPKLLFHYYDKDFNNEADTPDNFQSRRPNTSFCFLDIRSPGLGDTAMYLCATSRVSAVADTQYFGPGTRLTVL.